This TCR beta chain came from a study of T cells in Graves' hyperthyroidism and ophthalmopathy (dated by TCRdb to about 2019). About the full investigation: Peripheral blood was sampled at the time of initial diagnosis, prior to any treatment. A discovery cohort of approximately 100 patients, roughly 45 with Graves' ophthalmopathy and about 58 with stable Graves' hyperthyroidism, was used to find distinguishing TCR V-J signatures. Whether ophthalmopathy could be predicted prospectively was tested in an independent validation cohort made up of 18 to 20 hyperthyroidism patients plus 17 patients who later progressed to ophthalmopathy. The 75 to 100 discovery patients were randomly split 7:3 into training and test sets. The study also compared thyroid tissue and blood T-cell repertoires from about 6 Graves' hyperthyroidism patients. After blood sampling, hyperthyroidism patients were treated with methimazole at a starting dose of 30 mg daily, and ophthalmopathy patients were treated with high-dose intravenous methylprednisolone. The paper describes TCR Vbeta CDR3 sequencing of 130 to 150 peripheral blood samples, made up of approximately 40 ophthalmopathy patients, 70 to 75 hyperthyroidism patients and 17 progressor patients.

This clonotype showed up just once. The specificity of this receptor is unknown. Base qualities are not recorded, but no much larger clone differs from it by a single base. One read alone provides weak support. V and J are truncated by 6 bases and 0 bases respectively, leaving an intervening sequence of 11 bases. The germline V gene gives CDR1 as MDHEN and CDR2 as SYDVKM. The CDR3 has 14 amino acids, counting the end cysteine and phenylalanine. Kept here is only the CDR3 DNA, which spans 42 bases and is read in frame from base 1. Overall study outcomes, separate from this receptor: Blood samples also contained most of the expanded thyroid clonotypes (frequency above 0.001), which suggests that blood repertoires may reflect thyroid immune responses. Ophthalmopathy was separated from stable hyperthyroidism by a 13 V-J signature model, with around 90% sensitivity and approximately 84% specificity obtained in cross-validation and 80%/75% obtained in testing. In validation, the model predicted progression to ophthalmopathy with 55% to 71% sensitivity and 72.22% specificity, a median of approximately 6.5 months before onset. No statistical method was used to fix the sample size in advance, and group allocation was not hidden from the investigators.

In the ophthalmopathy patients, disease was moderately to severely active, with a Clinical Activity Score of 3 or more, a NOSPECS grade of 4 or more, and a duration of less than 3 months. Exclusion was applied to patients with uncontrolled infections, other autoimmune diseases, pregnancy or lactation. Diagnoses were established on the basis of clinical symptoms, serum thyroxine and TRAb, thyroid ultrasound, and orbital computed tomography. Ficoll-Paque density gradient centrifugation was used to isolate PBMCs from approximately 10 ml of fresh peripheral blood. Total RNA was extracted using Trizol reagent, and RNA quality was assessed on an Agilent 2100 Bioanalyzer. The TCR beta CDR3 regions were amplified from RNA transcripts. A first-round RT-PCR of the TCR CDR3 used the HTBI primer set with the Qiagen OneStep RT-PCR kit. Libraries were constructed in a second round of multiplex PCR, after which size selection and purification were carried out. Libraries were sequenced paired-end with 100 bp reads on an Illumina HiSeq2000. The source study handled its data this way. SOAPnuke was used to process the raw data, with reads discarded if the reads contained adapters or uncalled bases, had a mean Phred below 15, or lacked an exact constant-primer or identifier match. COPE v1.2.5 was used to merge high-quality paired reads, and clonotypes were defined as unique nucleotide sequences. MiTCR v1.1 was used to align the clonotypes against IMGT TRBV, TRBD and TRBJ reference segments. Analysis was restricted to V-J combinations with a frequency above 0.0001, which covered about 99% of repertoires. A TCS score was defined as the ratio of F50 (clonal expansion) to E x V (chaos), with BLOSUM62-based TCRdist applied between CDR3 peptides within each V-J. Welch's t-statistics and random forest reduced 450 to 600 V-J features to 13, which were used in a naive Bayes classifier (R e1071). The public reads were quality trimmed at Q25 with fastp and then assembled into clones with MiXCR by TCRdb, keeping productive beta chains. All rows with the same CDR3 protein become a single entry with the most common DNA and genes. The V and J calls, along with clone size, are taken from TCRdb and not from the paper's own processing. The sample table holds roughly 500,000 distinct CDR3 sequences, of which under 25% were seen once. The top ten constitute around 54% of the sample.

The specimen sequenced was blood. This clonotype originated in a woman aged 65 to 85 with Graves' ophthalmopathy. Recombination joined TRBV28 with TRBJ2-5; perhaps TRBD1 is the D gene, with 6 bases matching. CDR3 reads: CASSVGGNQETQYF. The nucleotide sequence is TGTGCCAGCAGCGTAGGGGGAAACCAAGAGACCCAGTACTTC.